These 32 T cell receptor beta chains were sequenced from one sample in a study of shared clonotypes between healthy human individuals. TCRdb keeps only in-frame clones here, not all; method: immunoSEQ multiplex PCR. The data hold fewer than 850,000 clones, with around 72% observed a single time. The sample taken for sequencing was memory CD4+ T cells sorted from blood. The subset denotes: CD45RA-negative fraction. These receptors were collected from a woman aged 25-40 years in good health.

The genes are TRBV25-1 and TRBJ2-7; D unclear. The CDR3 covers 12 residues. Germline V CDR1 and CDR2: MGHDK, SYGVNS. V gave up 5 bases and J gave up 2 bases, with 7 bases separating them. CDR3 coding DNA: TGTGCCAGCAGTTCGCAGACCTACGAGCAGTACTTC. This sequence encodes CASSSQTYEQYF.

The V and J genes are TRBV11-2 and TRBJ2-1; D unresolved. CDR1 and CDR2 (germline): SGHAT, FQNNGV. The CDR3 runs 14 residues. V shed 4 bases and J shed 6 bases, with 13 bases lying between them. Here the CDR3 reads CASSWSSGSNEQFF. Written as DNA, the CDR3 is TGTGCCAGCAGCTGGTCATCCGGGTCCAATGAGCAGTTCTTC.

This chain joins TRBV5-6 and TRBJ1-1; D perhaps matches TRBD1 (5 bases). Germline CDR1 SGHDT, CDR2 YYEEEE. The CDR3 consists of 15 residues. V lost 0 bases and J 3 bases, leaving 12 bases between the germline ends. The CDR3 nucleotides read TGTGCCAGCAGCTTGGTCTGGGGCGAAGACACTGAAGCTTTCTTT. It specifies CASSLVWGEDTEAFF.

DNA of the CDR3: TGCGCCAGCAGCTTGGATCACTCCGGCTACACCTTC. Protein: CASSLDHSGYTF. The chain carries TRBV5-1 and TRBJ1-2; unclear D gene. The CDR3 is 12 residues long. The ends were cut back, 0 bases at V and 8 bases at J, with 8 bases in the middle. CDR1 SGHRS and CDR2 YFSETQ come from the germline V gene.

This clone was detected many times. This chain links TRBV5-4 with TRBJ1-1, with 8 positions matching TRBD1. Per the germline V gene, CDR1 is SGHNT and CDR2 is YYREEE (reference sequence). There are 13 residues in the CDR3. Trimming cost V 4 bases and J 11 bases; bases outside gene matches: 10. The CDR3 DNA reads as TGTGCCAGCAGCGCGGACAGGGTGTTACTTGCTTTCTTT. This gives the protein CASSADRVLLAFF.

The chain employs TRBV29-1 and TRBJ2-7, with D perhaps matching TRBD1 or TRBD2 (5 bases each). The CDR3 has 15 amino acids. Trimming removed 2 bases at V and 3 bases at J, with 17 bases between. Germline lookup yields CDR1 SQVTM and CDR2 ANQGSEA. CDR3 DNA: TGCAGCGTTGAAAGCCAATGGGACGGAAACTACGAGCAGTACTTC. Protein product: CSVESQWDGNYEQYF.

This clone has a handful of counts. Other DNA sequences in this specimen translate into the identical CDR3. The gene calls are TRBV5-1 and TRBJ2-1; TRBD2 might be the D (5 bases). CDR3 length equals 14 residues. The germline V gene has CDR1 SGHRS and CDR2 YFSETQ. V was clipped by 1 base and J by 4 bases, with 9 bases between them. In DNA form, the CDR3 reads TGCGCCAGCAGCTTGAGTGGAGGTTACAATGAGCAGTTCTTC. Its protein is CASSLSGGYNEQFF.

CDR3 amino acids: CASSLPLRASGLYNEQFF. DNA of the CDR3: TGTGCCAGCAGCTTACCCCTCCGGGCTAGCGGGCTCTACAATGAGCAGTTCTTC. The chain employs TRBV7-9 and TRBJ2-1; 8 bases line up with TRBD2. CDR1 SEHNR and CDR2 FQNEAQ come from the germline V gene (reference sequence). The CDR3 contains 18 residues. J gave up 3 bases and V 2 bases, and 12 bases lay outside the gene matches.

This CDR3 reads CASSFPGLQETQYF. The CDR3 nucleotides read TGTGCCAGCAGCTTCCCCGGCCTTCAAGAGACCCAGTACTTC. The chain joins TRBV5-4 to TRBJ2-5; no definite D call. V was pared by 2 bases and J by 2 bases, with 10 bases between. This CDR3 is 14 amino acids long. Germline V CDR1 and CDR2: SGHNT, YYREEE (reference sequence).

For the CDR3, the DNA is TGTGCCAGCAGCGGGGGGGGTTCTGAAAAACTGTTTTTT. Protein product: CASSGGGSEKLFF. This chain links TRBV28 with TRBJ1-4, with a possible D match to TRBD1 (5 bases). This CDR3 has 13 amino acids. Trimming took 6 bases from V and 7 from J, leaving 12 bases between them. Germline loops: CDR1 MDHEN, CDR2 SYDVKM.

The chain employs TRBV28 and TRBJ2-3; 8 positions match TRBD2. The length of the CDR3 is 16 residues. Germline V CDR1 and CDR2: MDHEN, SYDVKM. V lost 6 bases, J lost 5 bases, and 13 bases stayed unmatched. This chain's CDR3 is CASSQTGTSSLDTQYF. Written as DNA, the CDR3 is TGTGCCAGCAGCCAAACCGGGACTAGTTCGTTAGATACGCAGTATTTT.

Remarks on this clone: In the same sample, other DNA sequences code for this CDR3. The chain recombines TRBV5-4 with TRBJ2-5, with 10 bases identical to TRBD1. CDR1 SGHNT and CDR2 YYREEE come from the germline V gene (reference sequence). V shed 4 bases and J 5 bases; nucleotides not matched to a gene: 2. This CDR3 has 13 amino acids. DNA for the CDR3: TGTGCCAGCAGCCGGACAGGGGGGGAGACCCAGTACTTC. Its translation is CASSRTGGETQYF. The full variable domain, rest sourced from reference TRBV5-4 and TRBJ2-5, is ETGVTQSPTHLIKTRGQQVTLRCSSQSGHNTVSWYQQALGQGPQFIFQYYREEENGRGNFPPRFSGLQFPNYSSELNVNALELDDSALYLCASSRTGGETQYFGPGTRLLVL.

The chain couples TRBV10-2 to TRBJ2-3; 10 positions match TRBD2. CDR1 and CDR2 (germline): WSHSY, SAAADI. This CDR3 is 15 amino acids long. V dropped 4 bases and J dropped 2; count of bases not matched to a gene: 3. Here the CDR3 reads CASSGLAGYTDTQYF. The CDR3, as DNA: TGCGCCAGCAGTGGACTAGCGGGTTACACAGATACGCAGTATTTT.

The chain uses TRBV7-9 and TRBJ2-1, with D maybe TRBD2 (6 bases). Germline V gene data show CDR1 as SEHNR and CDR2 as FQNEAQ (reference sequence). CDR3 size: 14 residues. V was clipped by 6 bases and J by 8 bases, with 17 bases between them. The CDR3 bases are TGTGCCAGCAGTAATGGGGCTAGCGCATATGAGCAGTTCTTC. Protein sequence: CASSNGASAYEQFF.

V usage is TRBV18 and J usage is TRBJ2-7; D gene uncertain. Germline V gene sequence: CDR1 KGHSH, CDR2 LQKENI. V lost 2 bases, J lost 5 bases, and 7 bases lay in between. The CDR3 contains 12 residues. The CDR3 nucleotides are TGTGCCAGCTCACCAAGGGAACACGAGCAGTACTTC. Translation: CASSPREHEQYF. The complete variable domain, with remaining parts taken from reference TRBV18 and TRBJ2-7, reads NAGVMQNPRHLVRRRGQEARLRCSPMKGHSHVYWYRQLPEEGLKFMVYLQKENIIDESGMPKERFSAEFPKEGPSILRIQQVVRGDSAAYFCASSPREHEQYFGPGTRLTVT.

This clone showed up just once. The chain carries TRBV30 and TRBJ2-2, with D unclear. CDR3 length: 12 residues. The V gene lost 2 bases and the J gene lost 8 bases, with 9 bases spanning the gap. Germline lookup yields CDR1 GTSNPN and CDR2 SVGIG (reference sequence). The CDR3 reads CAWSSHAGELFF. CDR3 nucleotides: TGTGCCTGGAGTTCCCACGCAGGGGAGCTGTTTTTT.

The genes are TRBV5-1 and TRBJ1-5; TRBD1 agrees at 7 bases. Germline CDR1 and CDR2: SGHRS and YFSETQ. Trimming took 3 bases from V and 2 from J; bases not matched to a gene: 2. The CDR3 runs to 14 residues. CDR3 DNA: TGCGCCAGCAGCTCGCAGGGGGGCAATCAGCCCCAGCATTTT. It encodes CASSSQGGNQPQHF.

This clone was recorded only once. This chain uses TRBV6-5 with TRBJ1-6, with D hard to call. There are 13 residues in the CDR3. The V gene lost 8 bases and the J gene lost 5 bases, with 10 bases spanning the gap. Per germline, CDR1 MNHEY and CDR2 SVGAGI. The CDR3 here is CASGNQHNSPLHF. In DNA, the CDR3 is TGTGCCAGCGGGAATCAACATAATTCACCCCTCCACTTT.

The chain links TRBV5-1 to TRBJ2-5; possibly TRBD2 for D (5 bases). Germline V lookup: CDR1 SGHRS, CDR2 YFSETQ. V was cut by 4 bases and J by 1 base, with 8 bases left in between. This CDR3 is built from 13 residues. This CDR3 is CASSTGIQETQYF. Here the CDR3 DNA reads TGCGCCAGCAGCACGGGGATCCAAGAGACCCAGTACTTC.

The chain is built from TRBV6-1 and TRBJ1-5; D unresolved. CDR3 length: 13 amino acids. Per germline, CDR1 MNHNS and CDR2 SASEGT. The V end lost 0 bases, the J end lost 5 bases, and 5 bases lay between the germline ends. The CDR3 coding sequence is TGTGCCAGCAGTGAAGCGCTTTATCAGCCCCAGCATTTT. Its protein product is CASSEALYQPQHF.

This clone showed up just once. The J gene is TRBJ1-1, the V gene TRBV5-1; 8 nucleotides line up with TRBD1. The CDR3 runs to 17 residues. From germline, CDR1 is SGHRS and CDR2 YFSETQ. The J segment lost 1 base and the V segment lost 4 bases, leaving 12 bases of the junction unmatched. CDR3 sequence (DNA): TGCGCCAGCAGCCTGTGGGCAGGGGGCGAGCGGAACACTGAAGCTTTCTTT. It is translated as CASSLWAGGERNTEAFF.

J is TRBJ2-1 and V is TRBV9, with 13 bases aligning to TRBD2. CDR3 length: 17 amino acids. Per germline, CDR1 SGDLS and CDR2 YYNGEE. J was trimmed by 6 bases and V by 5 bases; bases with no gene match: 11. The CDR3: CASRYGLAGVSGNEQFF. The DNA for the CDR3 is TGTGCCAGCAGGTACGGACTAGCGGGAGTTTCGGGCAATGAGCAGTTCTTC.

This chain uses TRBV5-1 with TRBJ2-1, with TRBD2 matching over 11 bases. The germline V gene has CDR1 SGHRS and CDR2 YFSETQ. V trimming: 0 bases; J trimming: 0 bases; junction bases outside the gene matches: 2. The CDR3 length is 17 residues. CDR3 protein: CASSLATSGNSYNEQFF. In nucleotides, the CDR3 is TGCGCCAGCAGCTTGGCGACTAGCGGGAACTCCTACAATGAGCAGTTCTTC.

The J gene is TRBJ1-2, the V gene TRBV6-1, with a tentative D call TRBD1 (5 bases). V was pared by 2 bases and J by 6 bases, with 22 bases between. The CDR3 totals 17 residues. Germline V gene data show CDR1 as MNHNS and CDR2 as SASEGT. DNA of the CDR3: TGTGCCAGCAGTGAATGGGGGGTCGGCAGGGTATTGGATGGCTACACCTTC. As protein: CASSEWGVGRVLDGYTF.

The chain carries TRBV28 and TRBJ1-1; D remains unclear. Germline CDR1 reads MDHEN; CDR2 reads SYDVKM. The CDR3 sequence is 12 residues long. Trimming cost V 5 bases and J 11 bases, with 15 bases left between them. The CDR3 loop reads CASSPHPTDAFF. The CDR3 nucleotides are TGTGCCAGCAGTCCCCACCCCACGGATGCTTTCTTT.

This chain links TRBV11-2 with TRBJ2-2; D not resolved. V lost 3 bases and J 7 bases, leaving 15 bases between the germline ends. The CDR3 runs to 15 residues. Germline CDR1 is SGHAT and CDR2 is FQNNGV. CDR3 amino acids: CASSFRFEASGELFF. DNA for the CDR3: TGTGCCAGCAGCTTCCGGTTCGAGGCGAGCGGGGAGCTGTTTTTT.

CDR3 in amino acids: CASSAGTDNEQFF. The CDR3 region has the DNA TGTGCCAGCAGCGCCGGGACAGACAATGAGCAGTTCTTC. The chain uses TRBV7-9 and TRBJ2-1; 7 bases map to TRBD1. This CDR3 spans 13 amino acids. Germline trimming cut 5 bases from V and 5 bases from J; bases unmatched to any gene: 3. Germline values: CDR1 SEHNR, CDR2 FQNEAQ (reference sequence).

The chain has TRBV11-2 and TRBJ2-7; possibly TRBD2 for D (6 bases). With 1 base removed from V and 4 bases from J, the gap between germline ends came to 8 bases. The CDR3 sequence is 13 residues long. Germline values: CDR1 SGHAT, CDR2 FQNNGV. The CDR3 loop reads CASSLGLVYEQYF. The CDR3 nucleotides read TGTGCCAGCAGCTTAGGACTAGTATACGAGCAGTACTTC.

This clone came up once. The chain combines TRBV7-3 with TRBJ2-1, with D possibly TRBD2 on 5 matching bases. Between the trimmed V and J ends, which lost 3 bases and 3 bases, there was a span of 12 bases. This CDR3 contains 15 residues. In germline, CDR1 is SGHTA, CDR2 FQGTGA. For the CDR3, the DNA is TGTGCCAGCAGCTTTAGCGCCTGGGGCTACAATGAGCAGTTCTTC. Its protein product is CASSFSAWGYNEQFF.

This clone was detected many times. The rearrangement joins TRBV10-1 to TRBJ2-2; tentatively, D is TRBD1 or TRBD2 (5 bases each). Germline V CDR1 and CDR2: WNHNN, SYGVQD (reference sequence). The CDR3 runs 15 residues. V was pared by 7 bases and J by 6 bases, with 18 bases between. This CDR3 reads CASTGTRPPAGELFF. The CDR3 DNA is TGCGCCAGCACAGGGACCCGTCCCCCAGCCGGGGAGCTGTTTTTT.

The V and J genes are TRBV5-1 and TRBJ2-3, with unresolved D. The CDR3 is made up of 13 amino acids. CDR1 is SGHRS and CDR2 is YFSETQ in the germline V gene. Between the trimmed V and J ends, which lost 4 bases and 2 bases, there was a span of 8 bases. CDR3 coding DNA: TGCGCCAGCAGCCGGCTTGACACAGATACGCAGTATTTT. Residues: CASSRLDTDTQYF.

This clone was seen many times. The chain has TRBV11-2 and TRBJ2-7, with D possibly matching TRBD2 (7 bases). V was shortened by 5 bases and J by 2 bases, with 13 bases between the two germline ends. CDR1 is SGHAT, CDR2 FQNNGV, per germline. CDR3 length equals 14 residues. The CDR3 DNA is TGTGCCAGCAGCCCCCCGGGGGGCCCCTACGAGCAGTACTTC. This sequence encodes CASSPPGGPYEQYF. The full variable domain, its missing parts supplied by reference TRBV11-2 and TRBJ2-7, is EAGVAQSPRYKIIEKRQSVAFWCNPISGHATLYWYQQILGQGPKLLIQFQNNGVVDDSQLPKDRFSAERLKGVDSTLKIQPAKLEDSAVYLCASSPPGGPYEQYFGPGTRLTVT.